This TCR beta chain was found in a study of blood T cells in healthy people across ages. General observations from the study: Versus aged donors, long-lived donors had higher diversity and more naive CD4+ cells.

The germline V gene has CDR1 SGHTA and CDR2 FQGTGA. V lost 2 bases to trimming and J lost 0 bases, with 13 bases between them. CDR3 size: 16 residues. Ranging in age from about 6 to 95, the donors were healthy Caucasian individuals from Russia. About this clonotype: Its antigen is still unknown.

Combining a sample-barcoded 5' primer with a J-beta primer mix, a second PCR ran for roughly 6 to 12 cycles. TCRdb re-called the 5' RACE reads with MiXCR, one entry per CDR3 protein. The sample includes 1.5 million to 2 million distinct CDR3 sequences, more than 35% of them seen just once. The sequenced material came from blood. The J gene is TRBJ1-1, the V gene TRBV7-3, with D maybe TRBD1 (5 bases). This TCR was recovered from a human donor in good health. The CDR3 loop is CASSLSAGRMNTEAFF. CDR3 DNA: TGTGCCAGCAGCTTATCGGCAGGGCGAATGAACACTGAAGCTTTCTTT.